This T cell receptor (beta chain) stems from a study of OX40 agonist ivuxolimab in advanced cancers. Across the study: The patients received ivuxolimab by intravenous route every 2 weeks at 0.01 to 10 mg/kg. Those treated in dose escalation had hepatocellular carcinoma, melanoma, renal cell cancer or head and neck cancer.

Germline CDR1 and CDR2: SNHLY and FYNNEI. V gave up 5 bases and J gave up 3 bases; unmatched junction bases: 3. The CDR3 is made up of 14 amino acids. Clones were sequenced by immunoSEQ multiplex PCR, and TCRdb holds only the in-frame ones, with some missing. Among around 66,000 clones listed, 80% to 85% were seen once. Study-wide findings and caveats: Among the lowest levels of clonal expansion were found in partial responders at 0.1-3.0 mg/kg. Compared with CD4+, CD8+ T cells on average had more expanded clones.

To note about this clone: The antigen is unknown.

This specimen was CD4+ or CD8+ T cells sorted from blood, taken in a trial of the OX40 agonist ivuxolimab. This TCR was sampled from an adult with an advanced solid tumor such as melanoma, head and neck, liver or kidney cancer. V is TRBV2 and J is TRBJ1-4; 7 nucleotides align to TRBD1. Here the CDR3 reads CASSKTGSNEKLFF. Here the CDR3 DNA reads TGTGCCAGCAGTAAGACAGGGTCTAATGAAAAACTGTTTTTT.